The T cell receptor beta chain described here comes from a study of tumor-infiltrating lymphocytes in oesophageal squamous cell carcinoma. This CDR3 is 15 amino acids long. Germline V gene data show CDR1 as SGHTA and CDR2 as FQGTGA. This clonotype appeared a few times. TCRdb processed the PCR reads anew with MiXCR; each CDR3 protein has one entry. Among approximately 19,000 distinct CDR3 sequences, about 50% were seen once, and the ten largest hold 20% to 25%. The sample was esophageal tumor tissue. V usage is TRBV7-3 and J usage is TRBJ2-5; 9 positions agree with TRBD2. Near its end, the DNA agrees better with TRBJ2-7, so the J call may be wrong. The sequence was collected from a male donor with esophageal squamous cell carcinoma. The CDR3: CASSNALAGAHEQYF. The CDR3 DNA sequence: TGTGCCAGCAGCAACGCGTTAGCGGGAGCCCACGAGCAGTACTTC.